The 28 T cell receptor beta chains listed next were all sequenced from one sample in a study of human thymus T cells. Some clones are missing from TCRdb's copy, which holds only in-frame ones; the method was immunoSEQ multiplex PCR. The top ten clones hold less than 7% of a sample with more than 50,000 clones, 94% of them seen once. The source material was blood. These receptors were taken from a boy younger than two with a congenital heart defect but otherwise immunologically healthy.

The genes are TRBV9 and TRBJ1-2; 7 bases map to TRBD1. Germline loops: CDR1 SGDLS, CDR2 YYNGEE. V lost 7 bases, J lost 4 bases, and 4 bases stayed unmatched. This CDR3 has 12 amino acids. CDR3 sequence reads: CASFDRAYGYTF. DNA of the CDR3: TGTGCCAGCTTCGACAGGGCCTATGGCTACACCTTC.

This clone appeared a few times. The V call is TRBV7-9, the J call TRBJ1-6; the match to TRBD1 covers 9 bases. This CDR3 region has 15 residues. Germline CDR1 SEHNR, CDR2 FQNEAQ (reference sequence). Unmatched junction bases numbered 6, after V lost 3 bases and J lost 9 bases. The CDR3 DNA sequence: TGTGCCAGCAGCTTCGGGGACAGGGAGGGTTCACCCCTCCACTTT. Translated, it gives CASSFGDREGSPLHF.

The rearrangement uses TRBV6-5 and TRBJ2-7; D is ambiguous. Trimming removed 0 bases at V and 2 bases at J, with 8 bases between. Per germline, CDR1 MNHEY and CDR2 SVGAGI. The CDR3 extends over 14 amino acids. The CDR3 reads CASSYSKGTYEQYF. CDR3 bases: TGTGCCAGCAGTTACTCGAAGGGTACCTACGAGCAGTACTTC.

V gene TRBV29-1 combines with J gene TRBJ1-2; D is perhaps TRBD1 (6 bases). The V and J ends lost 6 bases and 3 bases respectively, with 8 bases between them. Germline-derived CDR1 and CDR2 are SQVTM and ANQGSEA. CDR3 length: 11 amino acids. The DNA of the CDR3 is TGCAGCGTCTGGACAGACTATGGCTACACCTTC. Protein product: CSVWTDYGYTF.

The rearrangement joins TRBV6-5 to TRBJ1-5; 8 bases are shared with TRBD1. CDR3 size: 14 residues. Germline-derived CDR1 and CDR2 are MNHEY and SVGAGI. The V gene end was trimmed by 5 bases and the J gene end by 2 bases; junction bases not matched to a gene: 2. CDR3 residues: CASSMGQGNQPQHF. In nucleotides, the CDR3 is TGTGCCAGCAGTATGGGACAGGGCAATCAGCCCCAGCATTTT.

The chain recombines TRBV6-5 with TRBJ2-7, with a weak D call TRBD1 (6 bases). Germline V lookup: CDR1 MNHEY, CDR2 SVGAGI. CDR3 length equals 13 residues. Trimming took off 2 bases at V and 5 bases at J, with 10 bases between the two ends. CDR3 DNA: TGTGCCAGCAGTTACATGGCAGGGGACGAGCAGTACTTC. Its translation is CASSYMAGDEQYF.

The chain joins TRBV28 to TRBJ2-3, with no clear D. This CDR3 has 14 amino acids. Trimming stripped 1 base from V and 1 base from J, with 6 bases between. Germline CDR1 is MDHEN and CDR2 is SYDVKM. Here the CDR3 reads CASSLFRRTDTQYF. The DNA of the CDR3 is TGTGCCAGCAGTTTATTCCGACGCACAGATACGCAGTATTTT.

The CDR3 loop is CASSLGGGNEQFF. In nucleotides, the CDR3 is TGTGCCAGCAGTTTGGGAGGGGGAAATGAGCAGTTCTTC. V usage is TRBV27 and J usage is TRBJ2-1; possible D gene TRBD2, 7 bases. The CDR3 contains 13 residues. Germline V CDR1 and CDR2: MNHEY, SMNVEV (reference sequence). With 3 bases removed from V and 7 bases from J, the gap between germline ends came to 10 bases.

About this clone itself: This specimen includes other DNA sequences encoding the same CDR3. The V call is TRBV27, the J call TRBJ1-1; TRBD1 agrees at 8 bases. The CDR3 is made up of 13 amino acids. Germline values: CDR1 MNHEY, CDR2 SMNVEV (reference sequence). V was clipped by 6 bases and J by 5 bases; unmatched bases: 5. CDR3 DNA sequence: TGTGCCAGCAGCTGGACAGGGCGTACTGAAGCTTTCTTT. This gives the protein CASSWTGRTEAFF.

J is TRBJ2-7 and V is TRBV5-4, with TRBD1 identical over 11 bases. J was trimmed by 7 bases and V by 2 bases; bases with no gene match: 2. The CDR3 has 13 amino acids. Per germline, CDR1 SGHNT and CDR2 YYREEE (reference sequence). Here the CDR3 reads CASSFRDRGEQYF. The DNA for the CDR3 is TGTGCCAGCAGCTTCCGGGACAGGGGGGAGCAGTACTTC.

On this clone: One end of the junction varies from germline; a read error may be responsible. V usage is TRBV6-5 and J usage is TRBJ2-7; 8 nucleotides match TRBD2. Looked up from germline, CDR1 is MNHEY and CDR2 is SVGAGI. CDR3 length equals 11 residues. CDR3 sequence: CATSYGTRVHF. Written as DNA, the CDR3 is TGTGCCACCTCTTATGGGACTAGGGTTCACTTC.

The rearrangement joins TRBV6-5 to TRBJ1-5; D is possibly TRBD1 (5 bases). Looked up from germline, CDR1 is MNHEY and CDR2 is SVGAGI. The V end was cut by 8 bases, the J end by 6 bases, with 14 bases between. The CDR3 contains 13 residues. The CDR3 sequence: CASSRGKGQPQHF. In nucleotides, the CDR3 is TGTGCCAGCTCGAGGGGAAAGGGTCAGCCCCAGCATTTT.

This sequence joins TRBV19 and TRBJ2-6; perhaps TRBD1 as D (5 bases). Germline loops: CDR1 LNHDA, CDR2 SQIVND (reference sequence). The CDR3 covers 15 residues. With 6 bases removed from V and 1 base from J, the gap between germline ends came to 10 bases. CDR3 sequence (DNA): TGTGCCAGTAGGGACAACTTATCTGGGGCCAACGTCCTGACTTTC. Translated, it gives CASRDNLSGANVLTF.

This chain connects TRBV19 to TRBJ2-1, with TRBD2 matching 13 bases. CDR3 length: 17 amino acids. Germline V gene sequence: CDR1 LNHDA, CDR2 SQIVND (reference sequence). Losses at the gene ends were 5 bases for V and 2 bases for J; bases not matched to a gene: 6. The CDR3 sequence: CASSRGTSGVAYNEQFF. The CDR3, as DNA: TGTGCCAGTAGTCGAGGGACTAGCGGGGTCGCCTACAATGAGCAGTTCTTC. Drawing the rest from reference TRBV19 and TRBJ2-1, the complete variable domain is DGGITQSPKYLFRKEGQNVTLSCEQNLNHDAMYWYRQDPGQGLRLIYYSQIVNDFQKGDIAEGYSVSREKKESFPLTVTSAQKNPTAFYLCASSRGTSGVAYNEQFFGPGTRLTVL.

The chain uses TRBV7-6 and TRBJ2-5, with D possibly matching TRBD2 (6 bases). The CDR3 contains 18 residues. Germline CDR1 is SGHVS and CDR2 is FNYEAQ. V was cut by 1 base and J by 3 bases, with 21 bases left in between. The CDR3 DNA reads as TGTGCCAGCAGCTTAGGGGGGGACCTGTTAGTTAGGGAAGAGACCCAGTACTTC. It specifies CASSLGGDLLVREETQYF.

The chain uses TRBV4-2 and TRBJ2-3; maybe TRBD2 (5 bases). The CDR3 runs 17 residues. Per the germline V gene, CDR1 is LGHNA and CDR2 is YNFKEQ. V gave up 2 bases and J gave up 4 bases, with 19 bases separating them. The CDR3 spells CASSQLSVSHGADTQYF. For the CDR3, the DNA is TGTGCCAGCAGCCAACTGTCAGTAAGCCACGGGGCAGATACGCAGTATTTT.

This chain links TRBV14 with TRBJ1-1, with TRBD1 matching 7 bases. The CDR3 spans 16 residues. Trimming removed 1 base from V and 3 bases from J; junction bases left unmatched: 8. The germline CDR1 and CDR2 sequences are SGHDN and FVKESK. The CDR3 spells CASSQAENRGYTEAFF. The CDR3 DNA is TGTGCCAGCAGCCAAGCTGAAAACAGGGGATACACTGAAGCTTTCTTT. The full variable domain, its missing parts supplied by reference TRBV14 and TRBJ1-1, is EAGVTQFPSHSVIEKGQTVTLRCDPISGHDNLYWYRRVMGKEIKFLLHFVKESKQDESGMPNNRFLAERTGGTYSTLKVQPAELEDSGVYFCASSQAENRGYTEAFFGQGTRLTVV.

This chain connects TRBV6-1 to TRBJ2-7; possible D gene TRBD2, 6 bases. CDR1 and CDR2 (germline): MNHNS, SASEGT. The CDR3 runs 14 residues. The V end lost 2 bases, the J end lost 2 bases, and 10 bases lay between the germline ends. CDR3 bases: TGTGCCAGCAGTGAATGGAGGGGACCCTACGAGCAGTACTTC. Its translation: CASSEWRGPYEQYF.

The chain employs TRBV19 and TRBJ2-7; 9 positions match TRBD2. V lost 7 bases to trimming and J lost 3 bases; unmatched junction nucleotides: 7. Germline loops: CDR1 LNHDA, CDR2 SQIVND (reference sequence). CDR3 length: 14 residues. This CDR3 is CASKAGGRDYEQYF. Here the CDR3 DNA reads TGTGCCAGTAAAGCGGGGGGTCGCGACTACGAGCAGTACTTC.

The gene calls are TRBV4-2 and TRBJ1-5; D is unclear. Germline V lookup: CDR1 LGHNA, CDR2 YNFKEQ. This CDR3 spans 14 amino acids. Trimming left V 0 bases short and J 8 bases short, with 11 bases between. DNA of the CDR3: TGTGCCAGCAGCCAAGATGTTGGTCCCAAGCCCCAGCATTTT. Its protein is CASSQDVGPKPQHF.

The CDR3 DNA reads TGCAGCGTTGAATACTGGGACAGGAACACCGGGGAGCTGTTTTTT. This codes for CSVEYWDRNTGELFF. The J gene is TRBJ2-2, the V gene TRBV29-1, with 7 nucleotides matching TRBD1. Germline assignment: CDR1 SQVTM and CDR2 ANQGSEA. V shed 2 bases, J shed 1 base, and the junction held 4 bases outside the gene matches. The CDR3 extends over 15 amino acids.

This chain connects TRBV7-9 to TRBJ2-7, with 15 positions matching TRBD2. Losses at the gene ends were 3 bases for V and 4 bases for J; bases not matched to a gene: 1. This CDR3 is built from 15 residues. CDR1 is SEHNR, CDR2 FQNEAQ, per germline (reference sequence). DNA for the CDR3: TGTGCCAGCAGCTTCGGGACTAGCGGGAGGTACGAGCAGTACTTC. Translation: CASSFGTSGRYEQYF.

This rearrangement joins TRBV4-2 to TRBJ2-5; 7 bases are a match to TRBD2. The V gene end was trimmed by 1 base and the J gene end by 5 bases; junction bases not matched to a gene: 4. This CDR3 is built from 14 residues. CDR1 and CDR2 (germline): LGHNA, YNFKEQ. Here the CDR3 reads CASSQGLRGETQYF. CDR3 DNA sequence: TGTGCCAGCAGCCAAGGGCTGCGGGGGGAGACCCAGTACTTC.

This chain uses TRBV9 with TRBJ2-1; maybe TRBD2 (5 bases). V lost 0 bases to trimming and J lost 7 bases, with 8 bases between them. The germline CDR1 and CDR2 sequences are SGDLS and YYNGEE. The CDR3 is made up of 13 amino acids. CDR3 DNA: TGTGCCAGCAGCGTAGTACCGGGAAATGAGCAGTTCTTC. Translating gives CASSVVPGNEQFF.

The chain links TRBV7-6 to TRBJ2-3; 13 bases line up with TRBD2. The CDR3 is 17 amino acids. Per germline, CDR1 SGHVS and CDR2 FNYEAQ. After removal of 4 bases from V and 2 bases from J, the junction contained 6 bases not matched to a gene. CDR3 in DNA: TGTGCCAGCAGCTCCACTAGCGGGAGGGCCGACACAGATACGCAGTATTTT. As protein: CASSSTSGRADTDTQYF.

V gene TRBV28 combines with J gene TRBJ2-3; 8 bases are shared with TRBD2. The CDR3 consists of 16 residues. The J segment lost 1 base and the V segment lost 8 bases, leaving 11 bases of the junction unmatched. Germline CDR1 MDHEN, CDR2 SYDVKM. CDR3 DNA sequence: TGTGCCAGCGTTAAAGCGGGAGTATGGGGCACAGATACGCAGTATTTT. It translates to CASVKAGVWGTDTQYF.

This rearrangement joins TRBV13 to TRBJ1-1; perhaps TRBD1 as D (5 bases). Germline V gene data show CDR1 as PRHDT and CDR2 as FYEKMQ (reference sequence). This CDR3 has 15 amino acids. V lost 0 bases, J lost 0 bases, and 8 bases lay in between. Written as DNA, the CDR3 is TGTGCCAGCAGCTTAGGGGGACTCATGAACACTGAAGCTTTCTTT. Protein: CASSLGGLMNTEAFF.

The rearrangement joins TRBV5-1 to TRBJ1-2; D is undetermined. V gave up 4 bases and J gave up 4 bases, with 11 bases separating them. This CDR3 comprises 13 residues. CDR1 SGHRS and CDR2 YFSETQ come from the germline V gene. The CDR3 nucleotides read TGCGCCAGCAGCCCCCGGGAGGGCTATGGCTACACCTTC. It yields the protein CASSPREGYGYTF.